A single sample is the source of the 31 T cell receptor beta chains below, sequenced in a study of T cells after yellow fever vaccination. TCRdb re-called the 5' RACE reads through MiXCR, storing one row per CDR3 protein. The sample contains under 250,000 distinct CDR3 sequences, less than 9% of which appear only once. Sequencing used CD4+ T cells sorted from PBMCs, obtained 15 days after the yellow fever booster vaccination. The receptors here all came from a man younger than 40 who received the YFV17D yellow fever vaccine.

The chain links TRBV11-2 to TRBJ2-7; D gene unclear. The CDR3 sequence is 15 residues long. CDR1 is SGHAT and CDR2 is FQNNGV in the germline V gene. The V gene lost 4 bases and the J gene lost 4 bases, with 17 bases spanning the gap. The DNA for the CDR3 is TGTGCCAGCAGCTCACTCCTACTCCAGACTTACGAGCAGTACTTC. Its translation is CASSSLLLQTYEQYF.

This clonotype was detected many times. This chain uses TRBV20-1 with TRBJ2-1; D ambiguous. CDR1 and CDR2 (germline): DFQATT, SNEGSKA (reference sequence). The CDR3 covers 14 residues. Trimming cost V 0 bases and J 1 base, with 7 bases left between them. The CDR3 sequence: CSARDKESYNEQFF. Here the CDR3 DNA reads TGCAGTGCTAGAGATAAGGAGTCCTACAATGAGCAGTTCTTC.

This clonotype turned up a few times. The chain couples TRBV5-1 to TRBJ2-2, with D unclear. CDR3 length: 14 residues. CDR1 and CDR2 from the germline V gene are SGHRS and YFSETQ. V was cut by 0 bases and J by 6 bases, with 9 bases left in between. In DNA form, the CDR3 reads TGCGCCAGCAGCTTGGATACGGGTCCCGGGGAGCTGTTTTTT. Translated: CASSLDTGPGELFF.

This clonotype was counted between two and nine times. The rearrangement uses TRBV29-1 and TRBJ1-1; weak D call: TRBD1 (5 bases). CDR3 length: 11 residues. Germline CDR1 is SQVTM and CDR2 is ANQGSEA. Trimming removed 5 bases at V and 13 bases at J, with 17 bases between. The CDR3 nucleotides read TGCAGCGTTCGGGGGGAGGGGTATGATTTCTTT. It specifies CSVRGEGYDFF.

The chain links TRBV20-1 to TRBJ1-1; D unresolved. V was pared by 1 base and J by 0 bases, with 9 bases between. CDR3 length equals 14 residues. Germline loops: CDR1 DFQATT, CDR2 SNEGSKA (reference sequence). As DNA, the CDR3 is TGCAGTGCTAGAGCAGGCGGAATGAACACTGAAGCTTTCTTT. Translated: CSARAGGMNTEAFF.

This clonotype was found many times. The chain has TRBV7-2 and TRBJ2-3, with D unclear. Germline loops: CDR1 SGHTA, CDR2 FQGNSA. This CDR3 is built from 13 residues. Trimming left V 2 bases short and J 6 bases short, with 9 bases between. The CDR3 nucleotides read TGTGCCAGCAGCTTACTAGTGTTCGATACGCAGTATTTT. Protein sequence: CASSLLVFDTQYF.

This clonotype was counted at least ten times. The chain joins TRBV20-1 to TRBJ2-7, with 7 bases fitting TRBD1. Germline CDR1 DFQATT, CDR2 SNEGSKA (reference sequence). The CDR3 is 11 amino acids. Unmatched junction bases numbered 4, after V lost 4 bases and J lost 7 bases. CDR3 coding DNA: TGCAGTGCTACAGGGGGTGGGGAGCAGTACTTC. Protein sequence: CSATGGGEQYF.

This clonotype appeared a single time. A much larger clone lies one base from this, so it may be a read error. V gene TRBV6-5 combines with J gene TRBJ2-7; D may be TRBD1 (5 bases). Germline V gene data show CDR1 as MNHEY and CDR2 as SVGAGI. The CDR3 runs to 14 residues. Between the trimmed V and J ends, which lost 2 bases and 5 bases, there was a span of 13 bases. The CDR3 DNA is TGTGCCAGCAGTTACCAGGGATCGGCGGACGAGCAGTACTTC. Translation gives CASSYQGSADEQYF.

This clonotype was observed at least ten times. The V gene is TRBV7-2, the J gene TRBJ2-7; 11 nucleotides agree with TRBD2. V dropped 9 bases and J dropped 2; count of bases not matched to a gene: 9. The CDR3 runs to 15 residues. Germline lookup yields CDR1 SGHTA and CDR2 FQGNSA. CDR3 DNA sequence: TGTGCCAGTAAACCCACGGGACTAGCGGCCTACGAGCAGTACTTC. Protein product: CASKPTGLAAYEQYF.

The V and J genes are TRBV20-1 and TRBJ2-5; D is ambiguous. The CDR3 is 10 residues long. V shed 5 bases and J shed 2 bases, with 3 bases lying between them. Germline V gives CDR1 DFQATT, CDR2 SNEGSKA (reference sequence). In nucleotides, the CDR3 is TGCAGTGCTGCACAAGAGACCCAGTACTTC. Its translation is CSAAQETQYF.

This clonotype was detected a few times. The CDR3, as DNA: TGTGCCAGCAGAAACAGGGGGAACACTGAAGCTTTCTTT. This translates into CASRNRGNTEAFF. The chain is built from TRBV6-4 and TRBJ1-1; 7 nucleotides align to TRBD1. V was pared by 6 bases and J by 1 base, with 2 bases of the junction left unmatched. Germline assignment: CDR1 MRHNA and CDR2 SNTAGT. This CDR3 region has 13 residues.

The chain is built from TRBV30 and TRBJ1-1, with 8 bases fitting TRBD1. The CDR3 sequence is 16 residues long. The V gene end was trimmed by 2 bases and the J gene end by 3 bases; junction bases not matched to a gene: 11. Germline CDR1 and CDR2: GTSNPN and SVGIG (reference sequence). CDR3 amino acids: CAWSTLQGARYTEAFF. The CDR3 DNA follows: TGTGCCTGGAGTACATTGCAGGGGGCGCGGTACACTGAAGCTTTCTTT.

This clonotype was seen more than once but under ten times. The chain couples TRBV3-1 to TRBJ2-5, with unresolved D. This CDR3 region has 13 residues. Germline V CDR1 and CDR2: LGHDT, YNNKEL (reference sequence). Trimming shortened V by 4 bases and J by 5 bases, and 11 bases separated the two germline ends. In DNA, the CDR3 is TGTGCCAGCAGCCCCGGAGCGATCGAGACCCAGTACTTC. Protein sequence: CASSPGAIETQYF.

There are a few counts of this clonotype. The V call is TRBV20-1, the J call TRBJ2-3; D remains ambiguous. Trimming took 5 bases from V and 2 from J, leaving 20 bases between them. The CDR3 has 16 amino acids. In germline, CDR1 is DFQATT, CDR2 SNEGSKA (reference sequence). CDR3 amino acids: CSALRRSGGPTDTQYF. The DNA of the CDR3 is TGCAGTGCTTTAAGACGTTCTGGCGGTCCCACAGATACGCAGTATTTT.

V is TRBV28 and J is TRBJ2-1; D not resolved. This CDR3 is 14 amino acids long. The ends were cut back, 5 bases at V and 6 bases at J, with 14 bases in the middle. Germline V gives CDR1 MDHEN, CDR2 SYDVKM. CDR3 in amino acids: CASSIGPLSNEQFF. The CDR3 nucleotides read TGTGCCAGCAGTATAGGCCCACTTAGCAATGAGCAGTTCTTC.

This clonotype appeared a few times. V is TRBV20-1 and J is TRBJ2-7, with 9 bases lining up with TRBD1. The V and J ends lost 0 bases and 5 bases, in that order; junction bases with no gene match: 5. This CDR3 is built from 14 residues. The V gene's germline CDR1 is DFQATT and CDR2 SNEGSKA (reference sequence). The CDR3 DNA reads as TGCAGTGCTAGAGACCGGGACAGGGTCGACGAGCAGTACTTC. This codes for CSARDRDRVDEQYF.

The chain uses TRBV10-3 and TRBJ2-6; D gene uncertain. The germline V and J ends were trimmed by 6 bases and 0 bases, with 24 bases remaining between them. The CDR3 consists of 20 residues. Germline CDR1 reads ENHRY; CDR2 reads SYGVKD. Here the CDR3 reads CAISPMDGQVLISGANVLTF. The CDR3 DNA sequence: TGTGCCATCAGCCCCATGGATGGGCAGGTTCTAATCTCTGGGGCCAACGTCCTGACTTTC.

This clonotype was recorded a few times. This CDR3 is CASGTSGREQFF. The CDR3 DNA is TGTGCCAGCGGGACTAGCGGGAGGGAGCAGTTCTTC. This chain uses TRBV9 with TRBJ2-1; 15 bases line up with TRBD2. The CDR3 loop spans 12 amino acids. The germline gives CDR1 SGDLS, CDR2 YYNGEE. The V and J ends lost 7 bases and 10 bases, in that order; junction bases with no gene match: 0.

This clonotype was seen repeatedly, ten times or more. This chain links TRBV6-5 with TRBJ2-1, with TRBD2 matching 7 bases. V lost 7 bases to trimming and J lost 0 bases; unmatched junction nucleotides: 6. Germline V CDR1 and CDR2: MNHEY, SVGAGI. The CDR3 is 15 residues long. CDR3 in amino acids: CASTPGTISYNEQFF. CDR3 coding DNA: TGTGCCAGCACCCCGGGGACTATCTCCTACAATGAGCAGTTCTTC.

This clonotype turned up a few times. The chain has TRBV5-1 and TRBJ2-5; 8 positions match TRBD2. Trimming at V came to 4 bases and at J to 0 bases, leaving 8 bases not matched to a gene. The CDR3 sequence is 16 residues long. Germline assignment: CDR1 SGHRS and CDR2 YFSETQ. This chain's CDR3 is CASSPMTSANQETQYF. CDR3 nucleotide sequence: TGCGCCAGCAGCCCTATGACTAGCGCGAACCAAGAGACCCAGTACTTC.

This clonotype was detected many times. The chain is built from TRBV4-2 and TRBJ2-4; D is perhaps TRBD1 or TRBD2 (6 bases each). There are 14 residues in the CDR3. Trimming took off 4 bases at V and 8 bases at J, with 15 bases between the two ends. Germline loops: CDR1 LGHNA, CDR2 YNFKEQ. The CDR3 region is CASSPYKGGDIQYF. The CDR3 DNA follows: TGTGCCAGCAGCCCTTACAAGGGGGGTGACATTCAGTACTTC.

For this clonotype: Germline and junction disagree at one end, which may indicate a read error. The chain has TRBV7-9 and TRBJ2-5; perhaps TRBD1 as D (6 bases). This CDR3 comprises 12 residues. The V gene's germline CDR1 is SEHNR and CDR2 FQNEAQ (reference sequence). CDR3 region: CAGSWDTGIQYF. CDR3 nucleotide sequence: TGTGCCGGCAGCTGGGACACAGGCATCCAGTACTTC.

The sample holds a few counts of this clonotype. This chain links TRBV4-3 with TRBJ1-1; no clear D. The CDR3 runs to 12 residues. V gave up 0 bases and J gave up 9 bases, with 8 bases separating them. Looked up from germline, CDR1 is LGHNA and CDR2 is YSLEER. The CDR3 nucleotides read TGCGCCAGCAGCCAAGACAAGACCCAAGCTTTCTTT. Translation gives CASSQDKTQAFF.

V and J are TRBV19 and TRBJ2-5; D remains unclear. Germline V lookup: CDR1 LNHDA, CDR2 SQIVND (reference sequence). Trimming removed 5 bases from V and 4 bases from J, with 11 bases in between. This CDR3 spans 13 amino acids. The CDR3 reads CASSPHSGETQYF. The CDR3, as DNA: TGTGCCAGTAGTCCACACTCCGGAGAGACCCAGTACTTC.

This clonotype was found many times. The chain is built from TRBV2 and TRBJ2-3, with D perhaps matching TRBD1 (5 bases). This CDR3 has 15 amino acids. Germline-derived CDR1 and CDR2 are SNHLY and FYNNEI. V was cut by 9 bases and J by 1 base, with 17 bases left in between. CDR3 nucleotide sequence: TGTGCCAGAAGTTGGGGCAAAAGCCGCACAGATACGCAGTATTTT. It specifies CARSWGKSRTDTQYF. Using reference TRBV2 and TRBJ2-3 for the parts outside the CDR3, the full variable domain is EPEVTQTPSHQVTQMGQEVILRCVPISNHLYFYWYRQILGQKVEFLVSFYNNEISEKSEIFDDQFSVERPDGSNFTLKIRSTKLEDSAMYFCARSWGKSRTDTQYFGPGTRLTVL.

The genes are TRBV5-4 and TRBJ2-5; D assignment may be TRBD1 or TRBD2 (5 bases each). This CDR3 region has 15 residues. Trimming shortened V by 5 bases and J by 4 bases, and 18 bases separated the two germline ends. The germline V gene has CDR1 SGHNT and CDR2 YYREEE (reference sequence). CDR3 DNA: TGTGCCAGCAGTTTGCCCGGGACGGAGGTAGAGACCCAGTACTTC. The encoded protein is CASSLPGTEVETQYF.

This clonotype was recorded a few times. The gene calls are TRBV7-9 and TRBJ2-1; perhaps TRBD2 as D (6 bases). The CDR3 sequence is 13 residues long. Trimming cost V 7 bases and J 8 bases, with 15 bases left between them. The germline gives CDR1 SEHNR, CDR2 FQNEAQ (reference sequence). CDR3 nucleotides: TGTGCCAGCACCCGGGCCGGAGGGGATGAGCAGTTCTTC. It encodes CASTRAGGDEQFF.

J is TRBJ2-3 and V is TRBV20-1, with a weak D call TRBD1 (6 bases). The CDR3 spans 15 residues. In germline, CDR1 is DFQATT, CDR2 SNEGSKA (reference sequence). The ends were cut back, 7 bases at V and 6 bases at J, with 23 bases in the middle. The CDR3 coding sequence is TGCAGTGGCACTCCGGGACATATGACTACGGATACGCAGTATTTT. This translates into CSGTPGHMTTDTQYF.

This clonotype was seen ten or more times. This chain uses TRBV5-1 with TRBJ2-3, with 7 nucleotides matching TRBD1. Germline CDR1 SGHRS, CDR2 YFSETQ. The CDR3 consists of 14 residues. After removal of 7 bases from V and 4 bases from J, the junction contained 9 bases not matched to a gene. The CDR3 protein is CASEDSGGADTQYF. CDR3 bases: TGCGCCAGCGAGGACTCAGGGGGAGCAGATACGCAGTATTTT.

In this sample, this clonotype turned up a few times. This rearrangement joins TRBV30 to TRBJ1-2; D not resolved. Trimming left V 7 bases short and J 2 bases short, with 14 bases between. Germline loops: CDR1 GTSNPN, CDR2 SVGIG (reference sequence). The CDR3 extends over 13 amino acids. The CDR3 coding sequence is TGTGCCTCCCCATTGACGGCCAACTATGGCTACACCTTC. As protein: CASPLTANYGYTF.

The table lists this clonotype with a few counts. The chain recombines TRBV2 with TRBJ1-1; D is possibly TRBD1 (5 bases). V dropped 7 bases and J dropped 2 bases, with 14 bases sitting between them. Germline V gene lookup returns CDR1 SNHLY and CDR2 FYNNEI. The CDR3 totals 14 residues. CDR3 in DNA: TGTGCCAGCACCTTAGGGGCGGGAAACACTGAAGCTTTCTTT. Translation gives CASTLGAGNTEAFF.